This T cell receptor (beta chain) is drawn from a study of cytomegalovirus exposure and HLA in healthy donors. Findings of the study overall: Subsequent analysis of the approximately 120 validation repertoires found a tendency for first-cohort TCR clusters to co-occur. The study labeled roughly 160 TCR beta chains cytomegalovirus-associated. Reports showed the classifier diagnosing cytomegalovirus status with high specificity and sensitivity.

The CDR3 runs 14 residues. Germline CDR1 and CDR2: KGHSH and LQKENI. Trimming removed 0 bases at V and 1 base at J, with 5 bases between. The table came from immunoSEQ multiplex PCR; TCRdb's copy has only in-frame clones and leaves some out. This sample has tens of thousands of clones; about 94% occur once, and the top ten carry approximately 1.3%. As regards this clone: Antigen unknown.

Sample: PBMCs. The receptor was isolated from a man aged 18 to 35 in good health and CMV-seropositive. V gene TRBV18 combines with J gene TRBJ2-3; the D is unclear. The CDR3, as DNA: TGTGCCAGCTCACCACCGGCCCGCACAGATACGCAGTATTTT. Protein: CASSPPARTDTQYF.